This TCR beta chain is from a study of cytomegalovirus exposure and HLA in healthy donors (dated by TCRdb to about 2017). As for the study more broadly: According to a later analysis, the 120 or so validation repertoires were produced on the same platform as the approximately 620 repertoires of the first cohort. The study aimed to test whether cataloging public T cell receptors could reveal signatures of past pathogen exposure. High-throughput TCR immunosequencing, statistical association of individual TCRs with disease status, and machine learning were combined to predict cytomegalovirus infection status. Along with the roughly 670-subject first cohort, a separate validation cohort of 120 different subjects was used.

CDR1 GTSNPN and CDR2 SVGIG were looked up in the germline V gene (reference sequence). The CDR3 holds 12 amino acids from the cysteine to the phenylalanine. Just CDR3 DNA is preserved here, 36 bases in frame from base 1. V trim: 4 bases; J trim: 10 bases; unmatched bases: 4. Libraries came from the immunoSEQ multiplex PCR assay. The authors' analysis ran thus. A statistical classification framework was built to diagnose cytomegalovirus status from the catalog of TCR beta chain sequences. Imported from immuneACCESS, the table was reduced by TCRdb to in-frame sequences with V and J called. These copies leave out some clones; in studies compared against another copy, an unresolved V gene accounts for under half, and the cause of the remainder is not known. For V, J and clone size, that table is used; D and trimming come from the DNA. This sample holds about 220,000 clones; over 80% were observed only once. Around 1.1% of the sample is taken by the ten largest.

The donors were included in the validation cohort of 120 subjects, a group kept apart from the 666-subject first cohort. Notes on this clone: Its antigen is unknown. There are no base qualities to consult, and no much larger clone falls within one base.

General conclusions and limits of the study: All 120 or so repertoires were used to score co-occurrence in the validation cohort in a later analysis, because that analysis had no HLA typing for the cohort. According to the authors, the approach could potentially be generalized to other disease states and immunological phenotypes. Subsequent analysis determined that TCRs grouped into clusters in the first cohort also showed a tendency toward co-occurrence across the roughly 120 validation repertoires, and 94% of cluster scores exceeded 0. In the study, approximately 150 TCR beta chains were listed as associated with cytomegalovirus. In vitro tests confirmed that a few of the cytomegalovirus-associated TCR beta chains recognize cytomegalovirus antigens. In both the original and validation cohorts, the classifier was reported to diagnose cytomegalovirus status with high specificity and sensitivity. Across donors, most TCR sequences were observed very rarely, whereas some public TCRs were present in many individuals.

The TCR originated in a woman aged 18-29 years in good health and CMV-seronegative. Input material: PBMCs. The rearrangement joined TRBV30 to TRBJ2-1; 10 bases in the junction line up with TRBD2. The CDR3 is CAWTSGSWEQFF. The DNA reads as follows: TGTGCCTGGACTAGCGGGAGTTGGGAGCAGTTCTTC.